These 9 T cell receptor beta chains originate from one sample sequenced in a study of T-cell memory formation after mild COVID-19. TCRdb fed the 5' RACE reads into MiXCR, producing one record per CDR3 protein. The sample records some 300,000 distinct CDR3 sequences, 20% to 25% being singletons. The sample was PBMCs or a T cell subset sorted from them (not recorded which). These receptors were taken from a man between 18 and 29 years old who had mild COVID-19 (a few samples of this study predate the infection). Cell type and time point are not known.

The chain has TRBV10-3 and TRBJ2-1, with TRBD1 matching 7 bases. The ends lost 7 bases at V and 0 bases at J; junction bases unmatched: 3. Germline CDR1 ENHRY, CDR2 SYGVKD. This CDR3 is 14 amino acids long. DNA for the CDR3: TGTGCCATCATGAGGGACAGCTCCTACAATGAGCAGTTCTTC. Encoded protein: CAIMRDSSYNEQFF.

The CDR3 spells CASSRTLAEVVNTEAFF. The CDR3 DNA sequence: TGCGCCAGCAGCCGTACTTTAGCCGAGGTCGTGAACACTGAAGCTTTCTTT. V and J are TRBV4-1 and TRBJ1-1, with D unresolved. The CDR3 spans 17 residues. The germline gives CDR1 MGHRA, CDR2 YSYEKL. Trimming cost V 4 bases and J 0 bases, with 18 bases left between them.

The rearrangement uses TRBV5-6 and TRBJ2-7; 11 nucleotides align to TRBD1. V was pared by 4 bases and J by 7 bases, with 7 bases of the junction left unmatched. Germline values: CDR1 SGHDT, CDR2 YYEEEE. The CDR3 consists of 14 residues. The CDR3 here is CASSPGQGAKEQYV. CDR3 DNA: TGTGCCAGCAGCCCCGGACAGGGGGCAAAAGAGCAGTACGTC.

The table lists this clonotype with a few counts. The J gene is TRBJ2-7, the V gene TRBV5-1; unclear D gene. The CDR3 has 15 residues. The germline CDR1 and CDR2 sequences are SGHRS and YFSETQ. V lost 1 base and J 5 bases, leaving 16 bases between the germline ends. CDR3 residues: CASSLSVSPLHEQYF. In DNA, the CDR3 is TGCGCCAGCAGCTTGTCGGTGAGTCCGCTCCACGAGCAGTACTTC.

The rearrangement uses TRBV11-2 and TRBJ2-1, with 9 bases aligning to TRBD2. Germline CDR1 reads SGHAT; CDR2 reads FQNNGV. The CDR3 sequence is 17 residues long. The V segment lost 3 bases and the J segment 5 bases; nucleotides outside the gene matches: 11. CDR3 sequence reads: CASSFLQGLAFDNEQFF. The CDR3 DNA follows: TGTGCCAGCAGCTTCCTCCAGGGACTAGCTTTTGACAATGAGCAGTTCTTC.

The chain has TRBV7-9 and TRBJ1-2; 8 nucleotides align to TRBD1. CDR3 size: 14 residues. The V segment lost 5 bases and the J segment 7 bases; nucleotides outside the gene matches: 9. Germline V gene sequence: CDR1 SEHNR, CDR2 FQNEAQ (reference sequence). The CDR3 sequence: CASSPTDRVVGYTF. DNA of the CDR3: TGTGCCAGCAGCCCCACGGACAGGGTGGTTGGCTACACCTTC.

This clonotype was found a few times. The chain carries TRBV28 and TRBJ2-4, with D maybe TRBD1 (6 bases). V was cut by 10 bases and J by 7 bases, with 17 bases left in between. The CDR3 has 13 amino acids. CDR1 MDHEN and CDR2 SYDVKM come from the germline V gene. The CDR3 loop reads CATRPDSGNIQYF. The DNA for the CDR3 is TGTGCCACTCGGCCGGACAGTGGGAACATTCAGTACTTC.

This clonotype has only a few counts. The chain joins TRBV4-2 to TRBJ2-3; 9 bases line up with TRBD1. The CDR3 length is 15 residues. V gave up 4 bases and J gave up 4 bases; unmatched junction bases: 6. The germline gives CDR1 LGHNA, CDR2 YNFKEQ. The DNA for the CDR3 is TGTGCCAGCAGCCGGGCGGGACAGGGTGCAGATACGCAGTATTTT. This encodes CASSRAGQGADTQYF.

This clonotype was counted only a few times. The chain recombines TRBV7-7 with TRBJ2-1, with TRBD2 identical over 9 bases. Germline V gene data show CDR1 as SSHAT and CDR2 as FNYEAQ (reference sequence). This CDR3 region has 15 residues. V was clipped by 1 base and J by 7 bases; unmatched bases: 5. The CDR3 reads CASSLGGGAENEQFF. The CDR3 nucleotides are TGTGCCAGCAGCTTAGGCGGGGGGGCGGAGAATGAGCAGTTCTTC. The full variable domain, completed using reference TRBV7-7 and TRBJ2-1, is GAGVSQSPRYKVTKRGQDVTLRCDPISSHATLYWYQQALGQGPEFLTYFNYEAQPDKSGLPSDRFSAERPEGSISTLTIQRTEQRDSAMYRCASSLGGGAENEQFFGPGTRLTVL.